Listed below are T cell receptor beta chains from one sample, sequenced in a study of T cell clones after liver transplantation. Clones were sequenced by immunoSEQ multiplex PCR, and TCRdb holds only the in-frame ones, with some missing. The repertoire holds about 120,000 clones, with 90% as singletons. Sequenced material: CD4+ T cells from blood, taken 12 months after liver transplant. Every receptor here comes from a human patient who received a liver transplant. Some T cells may possibly be graft donor cells. The CDR3 runs from the conserved cysteine through the conserved F or W. The order of the fields is J gene, D gene, V gene, clone size, CDR3 protein, CDR3 DNA. D genes are given only for firm matches. Some rows have no size entry. The others give once, few or many, or a class for an expanded clone.

j_gene: TRBJ2-5; d_gene: TRBD1; v_gene: TRBV7-2; abundance: .; CDR3aa: CASSSTGGEQETQYF; CDR3nt: TGTGCCAGCAGCTCGACAGGGGGGGAACAAGAGACCCAGTACTTC
j_gene: TRBJ2-3; d_gene: .; v_gene: TRBV19; abundance: once; CDR3aa: CASSMGTYSTDTQYF; CDR3nt: TGTGCCAGTAGTATGGGGACTTATAGCACAGATACGCAGTATTTT
j_gene: TRBJ2-1; d_gene: .; v_gene: TRBV5-1; abundance: .; CDR3aa: CASSLEVQSYNEQFF; CDR3nt: TGCGCCAGCAGCTTGGAAGTCCAATCCTACAATGAGCAGTTCTTC
j_gene: TRBJ2-1; d_gene: .; v_gene: TRBV29-1; abundance: .; CDR3aa: CSFKETYNEQFF; CDR3nt: TGCAGTTTTAAAGAAACCTACAATGAGCAGTTCTTC
j_gene: TRBJ2-3; d_gene: TRBD2; v_gene: TRBV5-1; abundance: .; CDR3aa: CASKNQAGEDTQYF; CDR3nt: TGCGCCAGCAAAAATCAAGCGGGAGAGGATACGCAGTATTTT
j_gene: TRBJ2-1; d_gene: TRBD1; v_gene: TRBV28; abundance: .; CDR3aa: CASTSRDRENEQFF; CDR3nt: TGTGCCAGCACCTCCCGGGACAGGGAAAATGAGCAGTTCTTC
j_gene: TRBJ2-1; d_gene: TRBD2; v_gene: TRBV4-2; abundance: once; CDR3aa: CASSLQQTSGISGIHEQFF; CDR3nt: TGTGCCAGCAGCCTCCAGCAGACTAGCGGGATCTCAGGGATCCATGAGCAGTTCTTC
j_gene: TRBJ2-2; d_gene: .; v_gene: TRBV5-1; abundance: once; CDR3aa: CASRASVELFF; CDR3nt: TGCGCCAGCAGGGCTAGCGTCGAGCTGTTTTTT
j_gene: TRBJ2-7; d_gene: .; v_gene: TRBV5-1; abundance: .; CDR3aa: CASRGVLSYEQYF; CDR3nt: TGCGCCAGCAGGGGGGTTCTCTCCTACGAGCAGTACTTC
j_gene: TRBJ2-7; d_gene: TRBD2; v_gene: TRBV4-1; abundance: .; CDR3aa: CASSQRLAGADEQYF; CDR3nt: TGCGCCAGCAGCCAGCGACTAGCGGGAGCCGACGAGCAGTACTTC
j_gene: TRBJ2-1; d_gene: TRBD2; v_gene: TRBV5-1; abundance: .; CDR3aa: CASSSLAGRGDNEQFF; CDR3nt: TGCGCCAGCAGCTCCCTAGCGGGCCGGGGCGACAATGAGCAGTTCTTC
j_gene: TRBJ1-1; d_gene: .; v_gene: TRBV25-1; abundance: .; CDR3aa: CASSEISRGRNTEAFF; CDR3nt: TGTGCCAGCAGTGAAATTTCTCGGGGCAGAAACACTGAAGCTTTCTTT
j_gene: TRBJ2-1; d_gene: TRBD2; v_gene: TRBV6-1; abundance: .; CDR3aa: CASRGTSGRNEQFF; CDR3nt: TGTGCCAGCAGGGGGACTAGCGGGAGGAATGAGCAGTTCTTC
j_gene: TRBJ2-7; d_gene: TRBD2; v_gene: TRBV6-1; abundance: few; CDR3aa: CASSEEDGLAGVGPTHEQYF; CDR3nt: TGTGCCAGCAGTGAAGAAGACGGACTAGCGGGAGTTGGCCCTACCCACGAGCAGTACTTC
j_gene: TRBJ1-2; d_gene: .; v_gene: TRBV4-3; abundance: once; CDR3aa: CASSQETGYNYGYTF; CDR3nt: TGCGCCAGCAGCCAAGAGACAGGTTATAACTATGGCTACACCTTC
j_gene: TRBJ2-3; d_gene: .; v_gene: TRBV28; abundance: .; CDR3aa: CASSPDSTDTQYF; CDR3nt: TGTGCCAGCAGTCCGGATAGCACAGATACGCAGTATTTT
j_gene: TRBJ1-5; d_gene: .; v_gene: TRBV28; abundance: once; CDR3aa: CASSWRRGNQPQHF; CDR3nt: TGTGCCAGCAGTTGGCGGAGGGGCAATCAGCCCCAGCATTTT
j_gene: TRBJ2-3; d_gene: TRBD1; v_gene: TRBV2; abundance: .; CDR3aa: CASSGTGGFRTDTQYF; CDR3nt: TGTGCCAGCAGCGGGACAGGGGGCTTTCGCACAGATACGCAGTATTTT
j_gene: TRBJ1-1; d_gene: .; v_gene: TRBV6-5; abundance: .; CDR3aa: CASSTLKTKIEAFF; CDR3nt: TGTGCCAGCAGCACCCTTAAGACAAAAATTGAAGCTTTCTTT
j_gene: TRBJ1-3; d_gene: .; v_gene: TRBV4-1; abundance: .; CDR3aa: CASSQDGVSGNTIYF; CDR3nt: TGCGCCAGCAGCCAAGATGGGGTATCTGGAAACACCATATATTTT